The sample holds a few counts of the clone carrying this TCR beta chain. The sample comes from a study of T-cell memory formation after mild COVID-19. The CDR3 length is 15 residues. CDR1 LGHNA and CDR2 YSLEER come from the germline V gene. With 1 base removed from V and 1 base from J, the gap between germline ends came to 10 bases. TCRdb re-derived calls from the 5' RACE reads in MiXCR, one entry per CDR3 protein. Here the sample spans tens of thousands of distinct CDR3 sequences, roughly 16% being singletons. The sequence derives from a man aged 18 to 30 who had mild COVID-19 (a few samples of this study predate the infection). Cell type and time point are not known. V and J are TRBV4-3 and TRBJ1-1; the D gene is possibly TRBD1 (6 bases). The specimen sequenced was PBMCs or a T cell subset sorted from them (not recorded which). The CDR3 is CASSQAGAKNTEAFF. The DNA for the CDR3 is TGCGCCAGCAGCCAAGCAGGGGCTAAGAACACTGAAGCTTTCTTT.